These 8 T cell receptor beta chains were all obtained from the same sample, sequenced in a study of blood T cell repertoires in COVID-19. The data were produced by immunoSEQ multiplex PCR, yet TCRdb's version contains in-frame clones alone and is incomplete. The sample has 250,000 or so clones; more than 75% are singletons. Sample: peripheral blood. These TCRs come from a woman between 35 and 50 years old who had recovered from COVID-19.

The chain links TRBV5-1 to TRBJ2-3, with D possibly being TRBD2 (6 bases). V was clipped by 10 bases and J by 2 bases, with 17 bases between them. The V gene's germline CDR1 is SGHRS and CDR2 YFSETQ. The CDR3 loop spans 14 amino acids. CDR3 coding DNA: TGCGCCGGGAGGACGGCACCCTTCACAGATACGCAGTATTTT. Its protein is CAGRTAPFTDTQYF.

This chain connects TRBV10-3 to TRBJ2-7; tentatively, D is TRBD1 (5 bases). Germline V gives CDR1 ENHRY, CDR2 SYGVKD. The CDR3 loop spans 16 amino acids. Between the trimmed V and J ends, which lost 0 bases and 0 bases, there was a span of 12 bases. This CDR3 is CAISESPGFYSYEQYF. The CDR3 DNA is TGTGCCATCAGTGAGTCCCCAGGGTTTTACTCCTACGAGCAGTACTTC.

CDR3 sequence: CASSLGPGQGSEAFF. The DNA of the CDR3 is TGCGCCAGCAGCTTGGGACCGGGACAGGGATCTGAAGCTTTCTTT. This chain joins TRBV5-1 and TRBJ1-1, with 9 bases identical to TRBD1. CDR3 length equals 15 residues. The V segment lost 0 bases and the J segment 6 bases; nucleotides outside the gene matches: 6. Germline V CDR1 and CDR2: SGHRS, YFSETQ. The full variable domain, with the rest looked up from reference TRBV5-1 and TRBJ1-1, is KAGVTQTPRYLIKTRGQQVTLSCSPISGHRSVSWYQQTPGQGLQFLFEYFSETQRNKGNFPGRFSGRQFSNSRSEMNVSTLELGDSALYLCASSLGPGQGSEAFFGQGTRLTVV.

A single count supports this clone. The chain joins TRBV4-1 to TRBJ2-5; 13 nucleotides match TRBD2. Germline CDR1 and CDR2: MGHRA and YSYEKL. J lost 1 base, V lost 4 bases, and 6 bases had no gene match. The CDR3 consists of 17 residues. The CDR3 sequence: CASSRKRTSGSQETQYF. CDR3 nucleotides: TGCGCCAGCAGCCGAAAAAGGACTAGCGGGAGCCAAGAGACCCAGTACTTC.

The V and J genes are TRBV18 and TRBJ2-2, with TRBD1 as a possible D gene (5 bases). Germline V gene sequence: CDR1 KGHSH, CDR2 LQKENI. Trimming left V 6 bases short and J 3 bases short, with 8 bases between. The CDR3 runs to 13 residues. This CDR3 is CASSHRYTGELFF. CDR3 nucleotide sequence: TGTGCCAGCTCCCACAGGTACACCGGGGAGCTGTTTTTT.

For the CDR3, the DNA is TGTGCCAGCAGTTACTCACGGAGGCGACCCCTCCACTTT. Protein product: CASSYSRRRPLHF. The V and J genes are TRBV6-5 and TRBJ1-6, with no clear D. Germline V gene lookup returns CDR1 MNHEY and CDR2 SVGAGI. The CDR3 contains 13 residues. The V end was cut by 0 bases, the J end by 12 bases, with 9 bases between.

CDR3 sequence reads: CASSFGSPGDSPLHF. The CDR3 DNA is TGTGCCAGCAGCTTCGGGTCCCCAGGGGATTCACCCCTCCACTTT. The chain is built from TRBV9 and TRBJ1-6, with a tentative D call TRBD1 (6 bases). V lost 4 bases and J lost 8, with 16 bases in between. Germline lookup yields CDR1 SGDLS and CDR2 YYNGEE. This CDR3 region has 15 residues. Full variable domain (outside the CDR3, taken from reference TRBV9 and TRBJ1-6): DSGVTQTPKHLITATGQRVTLRCSPRSGDLSVYWYQQSLDQGLQFLIQYYNGEERAKGNILERFSAQQFPDLHSELNLSSLELGDSALYFCASSFGSPGDSPLHFGNGTRLTVT.

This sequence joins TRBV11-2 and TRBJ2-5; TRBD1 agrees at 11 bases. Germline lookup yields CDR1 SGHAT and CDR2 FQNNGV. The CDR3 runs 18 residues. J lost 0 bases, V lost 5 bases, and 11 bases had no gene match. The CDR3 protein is CASSHGQGAILYQETQYF. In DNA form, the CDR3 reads TGTGCCAGCAGCCACGGACAGGGGGCGATACTGTACCAAGAGACCCAGTACTTC. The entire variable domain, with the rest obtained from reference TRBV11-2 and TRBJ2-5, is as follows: EAGVAQSPRYKIIEKRQSVAFWCNPISGHATLYWYQQILGQGPKLLIQFQNNGVVDDSQLPKDRFSAERLKGVDSTLKIQPAKLEDSAVYLCASSHGQGAILYQETQYFGPGTRLLVL.